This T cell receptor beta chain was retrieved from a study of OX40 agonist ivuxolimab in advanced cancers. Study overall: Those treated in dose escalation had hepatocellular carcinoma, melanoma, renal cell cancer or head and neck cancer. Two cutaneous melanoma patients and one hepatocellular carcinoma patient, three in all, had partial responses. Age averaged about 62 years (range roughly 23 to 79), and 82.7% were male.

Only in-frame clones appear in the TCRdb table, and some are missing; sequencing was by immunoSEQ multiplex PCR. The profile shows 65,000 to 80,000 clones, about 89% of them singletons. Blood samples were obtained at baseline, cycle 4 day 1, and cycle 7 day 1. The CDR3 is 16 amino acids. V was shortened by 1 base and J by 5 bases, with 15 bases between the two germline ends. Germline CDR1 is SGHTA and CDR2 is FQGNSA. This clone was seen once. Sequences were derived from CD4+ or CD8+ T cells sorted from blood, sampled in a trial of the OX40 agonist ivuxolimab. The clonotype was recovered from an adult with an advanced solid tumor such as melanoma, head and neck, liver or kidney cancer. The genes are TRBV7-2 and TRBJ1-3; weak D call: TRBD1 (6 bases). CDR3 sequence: CASSLGRGPRRNTIYF. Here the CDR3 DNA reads TGTGCCAGCAGCTTAGGCCGGGGGCCAAGACGAAACACCATATATTTT.